Presented here are 16 T cell receptor beta chains from one specimen sequenced in a study of shared clonotypes between healthy human individuals. Here immunoSEQ multiplex PCR was the method, and the copy in TCRdb shows in-frame clones only, minus some. The sample includes about 1.1 million clones, approximately 75% of them seen just once. Sequenced: memory CD4+ T cells from PBMCs. Stated subset: CD45RA-negative fraction. These receptors came from a man in his late teens or twenties in good health. Some clones in this sample may be carry-over from other donors' samples.

The chain links TRBV28 to TRBJ1-1; 7 bases are a match to TRBD1. The ends lost 3 bases at V and 6 bases at J; junction bases unmatched: 16. CDR3 length: 17 amino acids. Germline values: CDR1 MDHEN, CDR2 SYDVKM. The CDR3, as DNA: TGTGCCAGCAGTTTTTCCCCTACGATGACAGGGTTCCCTGAAGCTTTCTTT. It translates to CASSFSPTMTGFPEAFF.

The chain couples TRBV19 to TRBJ2-6; D unclear. The V and J ends lost 5 bases and 4 bases respectively, with 9 bases between them. Germline CDR1 is LNHDA and CDR2 is SQIVND (reference sequence). This CDR3 is 14 amino acids long. The CDR3 loop reads CASSLREGANVLTF. The CDR3 DNA reads as TGTGCCAGTAGTTTAAGGGAAGGGGCCAACGTCCTGACTTTC.

J is TRBJ2-1 and V is TRBV5-1; D remains ambiguous. In germline, CDR1 is SGHRS, CDR2 YFSETQ. V was shortened by 0 bases and J by 0 bases, with 10 bases between the two germline ends. This CDR3 has 16 amino acids. The CDR3 is CASSLVLRSSYNEQFF. The CDR3 coding sequence is TGCGCCAGCAGCTTGGTGCTGAGGAGCTCCTACAATGAGCAGTTCTTC.

V usage is TRBV2 and J usage is TRBJ2-7, with D possibly TRBD1 on 5 matching bases. CDR1 and CDR2 (germline): SNHLY, FYNNEI. V was trimmed by 3 bases and J by 7 bases, leaving 10 bases between them. This CDR3 region has 12 residues. CDR3 nucleotide sequence: TGTGCCAGCAGTGAGTACAGGACAGAGCAGTACTTC. Translating gives CASSEYRTEQYF. The variable domain in full, with the rest retrieved from reference TRBV2 and TRBJ2-7, is EPEVTQTPSHQVTQMGQEVILRCVPISNHLYFYWYRQILGQKVEFLVSFYNNEISEKSEIFDDQFSVERPDGSNFTLKIRSTKLEDSAMYFCASSEYRTEQYFGPGTRLTVT.

As for this clone: At one boundary the junction diverges from the germline segment, which might be a read error. This chain uses TRBV27 with TRBJ2-6; D not certain. The CDR3 sequence is 18 residues long. The germline V gene has CDR1 MNHEY and CDR2 SMNVEV (reference sequence). CDR3 coding DNA: TGTGCCAGCAGTATATCGGCTCGGCTACAAAGTCGGGCCAACGTCCTGACTTTC. Its translation: CASSISARLQSRANVLTF. Complete variable domain (other parts from reference TRBV27 and TRBJ2-6): EAQVTQNPRYLITVTGKKLTVTCSQNMNHEYMSWYRQDPGLGLRQIYYSMNVEVTDKGDVPEGYKVSRKEKRNFPLILESPSPNQTSLYFCASSISARLQSRANVLTFGAGSRLTVL.

The genes are TRBV10-3 and TRBJ2-7; TRBD2 might be the D (5 bases). Trimming took 3 bases from V and 2 from J, leaving 8 bases between them. Germline CDR1 and CDR2: ENHRY and SYGVKD. This CDR3 region has 13 residues. In DNA, the CDR3 is TGTGCCATCAGTGAACTAGAGGCCTACGAGCAGTACTTC. This sequence encodes CAISELEAYEQYF.

This chain connects TRBV5-1 to TRBJ2-7, with D possibly TRBD1 on 6 matching bases. The CDR3 runs 14 residues. Trimming took off 2 bases at V and 0 bases at J, with 9 bases between the two ends. Germline loops: CDR1 SGHRS, CDR2 YFSETQ. The CDR3 here is CASSFRDNSYEQYF. In nucleotides, the CDR3 is TGCGCCAGCAGCTTCCGGGACAACTCCTACGAGCAGTACTTC.

This clone was observed once. The chain employs TRBV19 and TRBJ2-6, with D perhaps TRBD1 (6 bases). The length of the CDR3 is 15 residues. V was trimmed by 3 bases and J by 5 bases, leaving 11 bases between them. In germline, CDR1 is LNHDA, CDR2 SQIVND (reference sequence). The CDR3 nucleotides read TGTGCCAGTAGTATCCCAGGGGTAAGGGCCAACGTCCTGACTTTC. Its translation: CASSIPGVRANVLTF.

The rearrangement links TRBV7-9 to TRBJ1-5; a weak D match, TRBD1 (5 bases). CDR3 size: 14 residues. Trimming shortened V by 8 bases and J by 3 bases, and 14 bases separated the two germline ends. CDR1 and CDR2 from the germline V gene are SEHNR and FQNEAQ (reference sequence). CDR3 coding DNA: TGTGCCAGCGACCACGGGGGATTCAATCAGCCCCAGCATTTT. It codes for CASDHGGFNQPQHF.

The chain has TRBV4-1 and TRBJ2-3; D possibly corresponds to TRBD2 (5 bases). The CDR3 is 16 residues long. V was trimmed by 2 bases and J by 4 bases, leaving 16 bases between them. Per germline, CDR1 MGHRA and CDR2 YSYEKL. The chain's CDR3 is CASSQSGLSRSDTQYF. The CDR3 coding sequence is TGCGCCAGCAGCCAAAGCGGACTTTCTCGGTCAGATACGCAGTATTTT.

The V and J genes are TRBV28 and TRBJ1-3; no reliable D call. The V and J ends lost 1 base and 0 bases respectively, with 10 bases between them. The germline gives CDR1 MDHEN, CDR2 SYDVKM. The CDR3 contains 16 residues. CDR3 coding DNA: TGTGCCAGCAGTTTATTCGGGGTGAGCTCTGGAAACACCATATATTTT. This encodes CASSLFGVSSGNTIYF.

V usage is TRBV10-2 and J usage is TRBJ2-1; D is possibly TRBD1 or TRBD2 (5 bases each). Germline CDR1 reads WSHSY; CDR2 reads SAAADI. This CDR3 comprises 15 residues. Between the trimmed V and J ends, which lost 4 bases and 6 bases, there was a span of 16 bases. Written as DNA, the CDR3 is TGCGCCAGCAGTGGAGGTCAGGGAGACGTCAATGAGCAGTTCTTC. This gives the protein CASSGGQGDVNEQFF.

DNA for the CDR3: TGTGCCAGCAGCTTAGACGGGACTAGCGGGAGGGCATCGCAGTATTTT. It specifies CASSLDGTSGRASQYF. The chain carries TRBV7-2 and TRBJ2-3, with 16 positions matching TRBD2. CDR3 size: 16 residues. In germline, CDR1 is SGHTA, CDR2 FQGNSA. V was pared by 1 base and J by 10 bases, with 5 bases of the junction left unmatched.

The chain uses TRBV14 and TRBJ2-5, with TRBD2 matching 7 bases. The J call may be wrong; the DNA end is better matched by TRBJ2-7. The CDR3 totals 15 residues. Germline CDR1 SGHDN, CDR2 FVKESK. The CDR3 DNA follows: TGTGCCAGCAGCCAACTGGGGGGGATGGGCTACGAGCAGTACTTC. Amino acids: CASSQLGGMGYEQYF.

The chain joins TRBV4-2 to TRBJ2-1; D remains ambiguous. The germline V and J ends were trimmed by 2 bases and 8 bases, with 10 bases remaining between them. The CDR3 is 13 residues long. Germline CDR1 LGHNA, CDR2 YNFKEQ. CDR3 DNA sequence: TGTGCCAGCAGCCAAACTATGTTGGATGAGCAGTTCTTC. It encodes CASSQTMLDEQFF.

The rearrangement links TRBV4-1 to TRBJ2-7; TRBD1 matches at 8 bases. This CDR3 is built from 15 residues. CDR1 and CDR2 from the germline V gene are MGHRA and YSYEKL. V trimming: 0 bases; J trimming: 2 bases; junction bases outside the gene matches: 3. CDR3 protein: CASSQEPGQAYEQYF. The CDR3, as DNA: TGCGCCAGCAGCCAAGAACCGGGACAGGCCTACGAGCAGTACTTC.